This T cell receptor (beta chain) was sequenced during a study of T cell changes during pregnancy in multiple sclerosis. The protocol was immunoSEQ multiplex PCR, while the TCRdb copy is restricted to in-frame clones and leaves out a portion. The sample carries around 41,000 clones, roughly 93% recorded once. The V gene lost 0 bases and the J gene lost 5 bases, with 10 bases spanning the gap. The length of the CDR3 is 13 residues. Germline assignment: CDR1 GTSNPN and CDR2 SVGIG (reference sequence). V gene TRBV30 combines with J gene TRBJ1-1; tentatively, D is TRBD1 (5 bases). What was sequenced was PBMCs (not recorded whether the cells were cultured). The receptor comes from a female donor with multiple sclerosis, enrolled in a pregnancy study. This chain's CDR3 is CAWSVGDRTEAFF. In nucleotides, the CDR3 is TGTGCCTGGAGTGTGGGGGATAGGACTGAAGCTTTCTTT.